This TCR beta chain emerged from a study of cytomegalovirus exposure and HLA in healthy donors. Points on this clone: Its antigen is undetermined.

The J segment lost 4 bases and the V segment lost 4 bases, leaving 17 bases of the junction unmatched. This CDR3 comprises 20 residues. Germline CDR1 is SGHRS and CDR2 is YFSETQ. PCR employed 60 Vbeta and 13 Jbeta primers. Per the study methods: Per a later analysis, the number of unique TCR beta chains was approximately 73 million, of which around 9.9 million were shared. The method was immunoSEQ multiplex PCR; TCRdb's version includes in-frame clones alone and lacks a portion of them. Clone size and V and J calls were adopted from that table, with D and trimming inferred from the DNA. This sample contains about 200,000 clones. Study-level points and caveats: Per a prior analysis, the majority of TCR beta V segments were productive roughly 90% or roughly 30% of the time. Beyond CMV serostatus, there was no information to go on about immune exposure.

The V call is TRBV5-1, the J call TRBJ2-3; 14 positions agree with TRBD2. Sequenced input: PBMCs. The source is a boy younger than 18 in good health and CMV-seronegative. CDR3 sequence reads: CASSLRLAGGPSYIPDTQYF. The DNA for the CDR3 is TGCGCCAGCAGCCTACGACTAGCGGGGGGGCCTTCATATATACCAGATACGCAGTATTTT.